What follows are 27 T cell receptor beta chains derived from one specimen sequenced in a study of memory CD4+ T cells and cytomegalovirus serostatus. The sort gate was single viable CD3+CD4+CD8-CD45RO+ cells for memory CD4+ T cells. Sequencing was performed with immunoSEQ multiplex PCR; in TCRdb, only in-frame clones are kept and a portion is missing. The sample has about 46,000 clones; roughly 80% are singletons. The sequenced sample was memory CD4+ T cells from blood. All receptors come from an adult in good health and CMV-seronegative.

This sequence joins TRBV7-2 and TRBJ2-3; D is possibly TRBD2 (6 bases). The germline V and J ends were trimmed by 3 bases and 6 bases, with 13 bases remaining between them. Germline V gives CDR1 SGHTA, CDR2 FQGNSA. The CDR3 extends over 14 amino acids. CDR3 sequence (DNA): TGTGCCAGCAGCTTGGTTGCGGGGATGGATACGCAGTATTTT. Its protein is CASSLVAGMDTQYF.

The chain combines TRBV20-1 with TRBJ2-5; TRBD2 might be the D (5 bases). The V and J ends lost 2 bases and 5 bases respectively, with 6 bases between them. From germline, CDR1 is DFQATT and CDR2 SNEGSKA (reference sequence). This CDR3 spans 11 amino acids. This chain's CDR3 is CSARTRETQYF. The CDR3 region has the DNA TGCAGTGCTAGAACTAGGGAGACCCAGTACTTC.

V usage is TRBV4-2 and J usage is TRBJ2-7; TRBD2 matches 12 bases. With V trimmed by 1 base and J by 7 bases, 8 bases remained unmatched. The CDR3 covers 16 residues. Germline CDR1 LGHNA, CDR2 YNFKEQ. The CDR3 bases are TGTGCCAGCAGCCAAGGGGGACTAGCGGGCGTTTATGAGCAGTACTTC. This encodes CASSQGGLAGVYEQYF.

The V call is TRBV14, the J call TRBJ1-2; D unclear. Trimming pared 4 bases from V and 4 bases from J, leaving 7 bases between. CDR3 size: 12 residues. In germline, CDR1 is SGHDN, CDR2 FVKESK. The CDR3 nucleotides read TGTGCCAGCAGCCGACGGGGCTATGGCTACACCTTC. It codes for CASSRRGYGYTF.

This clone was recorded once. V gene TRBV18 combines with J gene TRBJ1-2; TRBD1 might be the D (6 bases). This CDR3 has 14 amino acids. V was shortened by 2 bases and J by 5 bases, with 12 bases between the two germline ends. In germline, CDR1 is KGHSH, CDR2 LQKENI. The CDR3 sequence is CASSPSTGIYGYTF. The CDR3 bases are TGTGCCAGCTCACCATCAACAGGGATTTATGGCTACACCTTC.

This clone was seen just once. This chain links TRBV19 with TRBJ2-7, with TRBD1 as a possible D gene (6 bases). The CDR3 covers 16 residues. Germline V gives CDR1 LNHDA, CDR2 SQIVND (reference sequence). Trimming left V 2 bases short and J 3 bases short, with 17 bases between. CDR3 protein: CASSISARQAYYEQYF. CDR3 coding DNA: TGTGCCAGTAGTATAAGCGCCCGACAGGCATACTACGAGCAGTACTTC. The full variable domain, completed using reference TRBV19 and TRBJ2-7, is DGGITQSPKYLFRKEGQNVTLSCEQNLNHDAMYWYRQDPGQGLRLIYYSQIVNDFQKGDIAEGYSVSREKKESFPLTVTSAQKNPTAFYLCASSISARQAYYEQYFGPGTRLTVT.

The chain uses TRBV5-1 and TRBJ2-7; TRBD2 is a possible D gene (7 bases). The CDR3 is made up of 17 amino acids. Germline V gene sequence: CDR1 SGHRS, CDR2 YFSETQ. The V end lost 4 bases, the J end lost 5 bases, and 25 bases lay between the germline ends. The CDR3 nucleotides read TGCGCCAGCAGCCCGGGAGGTGTACAGGGCAGCCTTAACGAGCAGTACTTC. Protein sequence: CASSPGGVQGSLNEQYF.

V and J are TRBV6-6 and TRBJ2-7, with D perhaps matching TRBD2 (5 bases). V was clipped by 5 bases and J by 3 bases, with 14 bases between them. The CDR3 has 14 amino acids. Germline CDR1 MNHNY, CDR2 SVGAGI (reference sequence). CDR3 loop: CASSQRRGFYEQYF. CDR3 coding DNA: TGTGCCAGCAGTCAAAGACGCGGGTTCTACGAGCAGTACTTC.

The CDR3 region has the DNA TGTGCCAGCAGCTCCCGGACTAGAACCTACGAGCAGTACTTC. It translates to CASSSRTRTYEQYF. This chain uses TRBV7-6 with TRBJ2-7; 7 bases map to TRBD2. V was pared by 4 bases and J by 2 bases, with 5 bases of the junction left unmatched. This CDR3 region has 14 residues. Germline CDR1 is SGHVS and CDR2 is FNYEAQ.

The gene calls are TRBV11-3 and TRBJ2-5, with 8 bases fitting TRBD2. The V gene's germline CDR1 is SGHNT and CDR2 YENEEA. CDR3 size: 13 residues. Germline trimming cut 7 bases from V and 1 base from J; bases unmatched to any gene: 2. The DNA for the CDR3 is TGTGCCAGCAACGGACTAGCCCAAGAGACCCAGTACTTC. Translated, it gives CASNGLAQETQYF.

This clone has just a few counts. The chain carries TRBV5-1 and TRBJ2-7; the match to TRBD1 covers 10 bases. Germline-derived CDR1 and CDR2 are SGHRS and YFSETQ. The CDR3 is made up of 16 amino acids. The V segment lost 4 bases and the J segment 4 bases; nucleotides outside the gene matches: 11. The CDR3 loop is CASSTGTGATGYEQYF. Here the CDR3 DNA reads TGCGCCAGCAGCACCGGGACAGGGGCTACGGGATACGAGCAGTACTTC.

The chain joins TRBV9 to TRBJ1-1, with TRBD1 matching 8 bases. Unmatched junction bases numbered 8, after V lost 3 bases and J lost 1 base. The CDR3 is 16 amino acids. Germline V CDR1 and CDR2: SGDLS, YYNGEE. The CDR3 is CASSGRQGLTNTEAFF. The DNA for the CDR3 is TGTGCCAGCAGCGGTAGACAGGGGCTAACGAACACTGAAGCTTTCTTT.

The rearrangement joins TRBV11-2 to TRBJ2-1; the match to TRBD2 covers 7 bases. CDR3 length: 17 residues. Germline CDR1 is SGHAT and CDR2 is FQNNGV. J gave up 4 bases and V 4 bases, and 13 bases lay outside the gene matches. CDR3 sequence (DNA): TGTGCCAGCAGCTCCCCCCCGGGTAGAGCGGGATACAATGAGCAGTTCTTC. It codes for CASSSPPGRAGYNEQFF.

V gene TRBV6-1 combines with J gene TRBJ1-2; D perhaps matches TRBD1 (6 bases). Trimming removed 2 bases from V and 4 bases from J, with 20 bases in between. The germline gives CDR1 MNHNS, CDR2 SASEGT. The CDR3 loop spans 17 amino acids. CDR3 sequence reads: CASSERSRGLGSYGYTF. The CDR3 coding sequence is TGTGCCAGCAGTGAAAGGTCCAGGGGACTTGGTAGCTATGGCTACACCTTC.

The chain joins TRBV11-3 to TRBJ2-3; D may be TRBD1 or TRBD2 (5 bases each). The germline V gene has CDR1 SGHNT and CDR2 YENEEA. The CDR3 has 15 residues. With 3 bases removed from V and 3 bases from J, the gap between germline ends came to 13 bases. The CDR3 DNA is TGTGCCAGCAGCTTGGGGGTAGGCCAAACAGATACGCAGTATTTT. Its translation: CASSLGVGQTDTQYF.

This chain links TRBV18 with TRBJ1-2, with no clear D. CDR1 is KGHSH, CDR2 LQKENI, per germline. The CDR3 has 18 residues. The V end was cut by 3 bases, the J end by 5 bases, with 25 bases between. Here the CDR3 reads CASSPTDGYAIDDYGYTF. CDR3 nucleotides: TGTGCCAGCTCACCGACGGACGGATATGCTATAGATGATTATGGCTACACCTTC.

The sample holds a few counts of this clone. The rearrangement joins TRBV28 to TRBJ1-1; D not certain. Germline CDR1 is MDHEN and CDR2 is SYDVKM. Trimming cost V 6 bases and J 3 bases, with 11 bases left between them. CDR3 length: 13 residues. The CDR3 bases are TGTGCCAGCAGCCAGTTATTGGACACTGAAGCTTTCTTT. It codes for CASSQLLDTEAFF.

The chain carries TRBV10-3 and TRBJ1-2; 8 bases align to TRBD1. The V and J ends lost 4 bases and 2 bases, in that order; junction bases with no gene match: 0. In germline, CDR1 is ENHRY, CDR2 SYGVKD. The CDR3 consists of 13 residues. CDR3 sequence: CAISGDRNYGYTF. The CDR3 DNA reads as TGTGCCATCAGTGGGGACAGGAACTATGGCTACACCTTC.

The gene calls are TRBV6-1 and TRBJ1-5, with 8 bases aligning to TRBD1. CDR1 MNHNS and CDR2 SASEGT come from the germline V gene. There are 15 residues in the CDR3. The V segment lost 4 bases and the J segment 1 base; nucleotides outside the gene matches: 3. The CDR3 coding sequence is TGTGCCAGCAGTGCCGACAGGGGAAGCAATCAGCCCCAGCATTTT. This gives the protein CASSADRGSNQPQHF.

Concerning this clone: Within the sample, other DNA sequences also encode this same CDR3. The CDR3 DNA is TGTGCCAGCAGCCCTCGGACAGGGAACCCCACAGATACGCAGTATTTT. Protein product: CASSPRTGNPTDTQYF. The chain joins TRBV7-9 to TRBJ2-3, with 8 bases that match TRBD1. This CDR3 is 16 amino acids long. With 5 bases clipped from V and 2 bases from J, the junction kept 9 bases outside the gene matches. The germline gives CDR1 SEHNR, CDR2 FQNEAQ (reference sequence).

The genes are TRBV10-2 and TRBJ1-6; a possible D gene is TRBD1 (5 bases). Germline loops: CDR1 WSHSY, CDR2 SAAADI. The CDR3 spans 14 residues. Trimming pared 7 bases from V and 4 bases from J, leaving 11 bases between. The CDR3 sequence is CASNPRQYNSPLHF. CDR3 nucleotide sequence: TGCGCCAGCAACCCCAGACAGTATAATTCACCCCTCCACTTT.

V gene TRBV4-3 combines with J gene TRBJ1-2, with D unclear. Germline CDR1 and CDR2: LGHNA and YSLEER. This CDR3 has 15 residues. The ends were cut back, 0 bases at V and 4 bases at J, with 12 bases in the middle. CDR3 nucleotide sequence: TGCGCCAGCAGCCAAGAGACAAACCCGGCCTATGGCTACACCTTC. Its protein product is CASSQETNPAYGYTF.

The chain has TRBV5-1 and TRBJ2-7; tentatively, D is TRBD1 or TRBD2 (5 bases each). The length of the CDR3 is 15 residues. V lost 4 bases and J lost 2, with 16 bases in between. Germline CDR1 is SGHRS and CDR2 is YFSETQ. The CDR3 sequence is CASSGKWGPAYEQYF. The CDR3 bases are TGCGCCAGCAGCGGTAAATGGGGACCCGCCTACGAGCAGTACTTC.

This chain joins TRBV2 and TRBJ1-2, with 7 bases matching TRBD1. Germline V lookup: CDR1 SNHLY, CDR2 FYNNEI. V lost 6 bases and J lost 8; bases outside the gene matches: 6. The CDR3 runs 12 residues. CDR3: CASRTQGGGYTF. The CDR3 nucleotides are TGTGCCAGCAGAACCCAGGGGGGCGGCTACACCTTC.

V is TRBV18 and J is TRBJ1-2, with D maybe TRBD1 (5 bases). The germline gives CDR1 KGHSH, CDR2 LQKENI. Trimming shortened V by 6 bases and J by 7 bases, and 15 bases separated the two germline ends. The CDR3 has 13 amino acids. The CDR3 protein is CASSPGGFGGYTF. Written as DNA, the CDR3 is TGTGCCAGCTCCCCCGGGGGGTTCGGTGGCTACACCTTC. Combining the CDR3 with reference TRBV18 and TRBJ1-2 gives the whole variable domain NAGVMQNPRHLVRRRGQEARLRCSPMKGHSHVYWYRQLPEEGLKFMVYLQKENIIDESGMPKERFSAEFPKEGPSILRIQQVVRGDSAAYFCASSPGGFGGYTFGSGTRLTVV.

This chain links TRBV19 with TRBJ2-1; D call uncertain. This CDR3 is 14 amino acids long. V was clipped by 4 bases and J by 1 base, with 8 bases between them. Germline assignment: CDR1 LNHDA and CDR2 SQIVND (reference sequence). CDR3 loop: CASSRATSYNEQFF. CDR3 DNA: TGTGCCAGTAGTAGGGCTACGTCCTACAATGAGCAGTTCTTC.

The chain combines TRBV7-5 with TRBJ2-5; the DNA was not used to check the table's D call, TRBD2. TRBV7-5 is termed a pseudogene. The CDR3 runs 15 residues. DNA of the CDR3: TGTGCCAGAAGCTCCGGACTAGCGGGGCAAGAGACCCAGTACTTC. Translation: CARSSGLAGQETQYF.